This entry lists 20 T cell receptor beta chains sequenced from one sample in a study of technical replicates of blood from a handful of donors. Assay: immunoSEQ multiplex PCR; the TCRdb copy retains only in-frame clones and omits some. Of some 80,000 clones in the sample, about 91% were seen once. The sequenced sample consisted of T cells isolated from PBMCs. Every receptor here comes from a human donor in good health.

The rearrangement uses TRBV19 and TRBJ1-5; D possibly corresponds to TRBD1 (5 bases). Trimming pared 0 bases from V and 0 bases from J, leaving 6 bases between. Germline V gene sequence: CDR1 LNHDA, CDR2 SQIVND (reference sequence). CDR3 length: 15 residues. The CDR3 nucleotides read TGTGCCAGTAGTATAGACCAGGGTAGCAATCAGCCCCAGCATTTT. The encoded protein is CASSIDQGSNQPQHF. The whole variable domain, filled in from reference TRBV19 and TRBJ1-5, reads DGGITQSPKYLFRKEGQNVTLSCEQNLNHDAMYWYRQDPGQGLRLIYYSQIVNDFQKGDIAEGYSVSREKKESFPLTVTSAQKNPTAFYLCASSIDQGSNQPQHFGDGTRLSIL.

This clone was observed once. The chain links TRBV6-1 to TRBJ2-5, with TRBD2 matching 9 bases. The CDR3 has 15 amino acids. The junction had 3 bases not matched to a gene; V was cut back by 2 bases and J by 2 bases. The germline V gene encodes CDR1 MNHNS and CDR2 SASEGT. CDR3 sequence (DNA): TGTGCCAGCAGTGAATGGCGGGGGGGACAAGAGACCCAGTACTTC. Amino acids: CASSEWRGGQETQYF.

This CDR3 is CASSQVTGGNQPQHF. The CDR3 DNA reads TGCGCCAGCAGCCAAGTTACCGGAGGGAACCAGCCCCAGCATTTT. The rearrangement links TRBV4-1 to TRBJ1-5; no firm D call. The V end was cut by 1 base, the J end by 7 bases, with 14 bases between. The CDR3 sequence is 15 residues long. Germline values: CDR1 MGHRA, CDR2 YSYEKL.

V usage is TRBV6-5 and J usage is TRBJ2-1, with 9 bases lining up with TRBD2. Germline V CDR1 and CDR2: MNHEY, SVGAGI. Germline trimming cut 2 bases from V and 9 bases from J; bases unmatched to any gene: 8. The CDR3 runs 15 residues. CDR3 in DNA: TGTGCCAGCAGTTACATTAGCGGGAGTTCGGGTGAGCAGTTCTTC. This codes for CASSYISGSSGEQFF.

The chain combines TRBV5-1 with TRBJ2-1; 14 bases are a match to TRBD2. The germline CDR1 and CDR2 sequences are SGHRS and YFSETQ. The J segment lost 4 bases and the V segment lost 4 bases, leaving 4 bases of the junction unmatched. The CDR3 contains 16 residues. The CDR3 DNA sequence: TGCGCCAGCAGCATGGGACTAGCGGGAGAGTACAATGAGCAGTTCTTC. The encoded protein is CASSMGLAGEYNEQFF.

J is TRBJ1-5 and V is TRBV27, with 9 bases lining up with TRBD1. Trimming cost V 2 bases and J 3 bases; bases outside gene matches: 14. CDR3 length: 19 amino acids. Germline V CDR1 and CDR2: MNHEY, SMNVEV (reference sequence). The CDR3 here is CASSLRDRVQSLNNQPQHF. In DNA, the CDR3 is TGTGCCAGCAGTTTAAGGGACAGGGTACAGTCCCTAAACAATCAGCCCCAGCATTTT.

CDR3 residues: CASSQNGQGIETQYF. The CDR3 DNA reads as TGTGCCAGCAGCCAAAACGGACAGGGTATAGAGACCCAGTACTTC. This chain uses TRBV11-3 with TRBJ2-5; 8 bases align to TRBD1. The CDR3 covers 15 residues. The germline V gene encodes CDR1 SGHNT and CDR2 YENEEA. Trimming removed 5 bases from V and 4 bases from J; junction bases left unmatched: 9.

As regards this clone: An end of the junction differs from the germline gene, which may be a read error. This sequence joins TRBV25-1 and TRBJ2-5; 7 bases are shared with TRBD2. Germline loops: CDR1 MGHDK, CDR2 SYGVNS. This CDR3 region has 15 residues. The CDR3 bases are TGTGCCAGCAGTGAATGGGGGGGGAGTGGAGAGACCCAGCACTTC. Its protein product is CASSEWGGSGETQHF.

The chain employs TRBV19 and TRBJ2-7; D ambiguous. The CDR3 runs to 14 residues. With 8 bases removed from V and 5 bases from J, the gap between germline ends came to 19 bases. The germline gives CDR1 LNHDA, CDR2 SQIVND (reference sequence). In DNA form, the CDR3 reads TGTGCCAGTTCCGCCGACACAGCCTTGGACGAGCAGTACTTC. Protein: CASSADTALDEQYF.

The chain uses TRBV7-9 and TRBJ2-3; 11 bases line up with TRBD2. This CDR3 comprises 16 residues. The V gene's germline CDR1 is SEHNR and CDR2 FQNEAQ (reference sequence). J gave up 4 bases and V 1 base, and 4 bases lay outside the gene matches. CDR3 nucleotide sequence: TGTGCCAGCAGCTTAGGACTAGCGGGATTGGCAGATACGCAGTATTTT. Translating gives CASSLGLAGLADTQYF.

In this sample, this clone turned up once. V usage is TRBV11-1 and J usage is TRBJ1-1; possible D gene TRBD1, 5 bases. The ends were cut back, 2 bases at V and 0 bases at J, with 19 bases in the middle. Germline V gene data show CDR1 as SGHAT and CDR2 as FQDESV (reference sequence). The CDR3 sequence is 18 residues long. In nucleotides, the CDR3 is TGTGCCAGCAGCTTAAGCGCTTGGACGGGGGGGATGAACACTGAAGCTTTCTTT. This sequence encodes CASSLSAWTGGMNTEAFF.

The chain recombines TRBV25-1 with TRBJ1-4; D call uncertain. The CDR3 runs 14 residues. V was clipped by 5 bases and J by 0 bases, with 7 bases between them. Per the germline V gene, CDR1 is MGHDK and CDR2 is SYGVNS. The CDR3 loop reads CASSPSATNEKLFF. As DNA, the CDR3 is TGTGCCAGCAGTCCGTCGGCAACTAATGAAAAACTGTTTTTT.

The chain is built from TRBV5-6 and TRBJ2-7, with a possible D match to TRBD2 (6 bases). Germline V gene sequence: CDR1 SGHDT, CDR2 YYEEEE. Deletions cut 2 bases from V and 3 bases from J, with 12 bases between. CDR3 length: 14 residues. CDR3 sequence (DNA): TGTGCCAGCAGCTTCACGGGAGAAGTCTACGAGCAGTACTTC. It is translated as CASSFTGEVYEQYF.

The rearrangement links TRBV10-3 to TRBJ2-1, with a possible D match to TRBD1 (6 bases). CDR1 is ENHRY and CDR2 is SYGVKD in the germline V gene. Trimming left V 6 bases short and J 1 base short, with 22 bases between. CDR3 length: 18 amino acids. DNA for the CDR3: TGTGCCATCAGACGGGTATCATCAACAGGGCCTTCCTACAATGAGCAGTTCTTC. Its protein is CAIRRVSSTGPSYNEQFF.

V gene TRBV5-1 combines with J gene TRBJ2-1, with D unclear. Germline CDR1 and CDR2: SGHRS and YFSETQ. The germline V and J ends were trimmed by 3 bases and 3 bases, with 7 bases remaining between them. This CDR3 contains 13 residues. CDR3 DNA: TGCGCCAGCAGCTCCGACAACTACAATGAGCAGTTCTTC. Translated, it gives CASSSDNYNEQFF.

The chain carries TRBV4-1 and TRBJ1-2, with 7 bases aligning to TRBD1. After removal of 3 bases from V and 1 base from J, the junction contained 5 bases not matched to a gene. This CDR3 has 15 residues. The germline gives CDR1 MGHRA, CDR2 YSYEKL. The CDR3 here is CASSQRQGVNYGYTF. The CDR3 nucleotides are TGCGCCAGCAGCCAGAGACAGGGAGTTAACTATGGCTACACCTTC.

For the CDR3, the DNA is TGTGCCAGCAGCTTAGAGGCGGCACCGCAAGAGACCCAGTACTTC. Translating it yields CASSLEAAPQETQYF. This rearrangement joins TRBV11-2 to TRBJ2-5; no reliable D call. This CDR3 is built from 15 residues. Trimming removed 0 bases at V and 2 bases at J, with 10 bases between. Germline CDR1 reads SGHAT; CDR2 reads FQNNGV.

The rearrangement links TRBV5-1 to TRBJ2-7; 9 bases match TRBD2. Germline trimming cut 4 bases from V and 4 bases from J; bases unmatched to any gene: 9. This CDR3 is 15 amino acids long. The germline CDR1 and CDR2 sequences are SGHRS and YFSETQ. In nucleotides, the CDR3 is TGCGCCAGCAGCCCTACCCCTAGCGGGAATTACGAGCAGTACTTC. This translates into CASSPTPSGNYEQYF.

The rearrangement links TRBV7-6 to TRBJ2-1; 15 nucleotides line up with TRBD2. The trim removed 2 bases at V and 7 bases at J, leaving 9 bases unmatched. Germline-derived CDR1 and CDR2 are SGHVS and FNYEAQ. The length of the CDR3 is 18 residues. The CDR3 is CASSLYSGTSGGLNEQFF. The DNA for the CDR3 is TGTGCCAGCAGCTTATACTCCGGGACTAGCGGGGGGCTAAATGAGCAGTTCTTC. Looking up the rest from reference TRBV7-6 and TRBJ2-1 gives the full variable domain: GAGVSQSPRYKVTKRGQDVALRCDPISGHVSLYWYRQALGQGPEFLTYFNYEAQQDKSGLPNDRFSAERPEGSISTLTIQRTEQRDSAMYRCASSLYSGTSGGLNEQFFGPGTRLTVL.

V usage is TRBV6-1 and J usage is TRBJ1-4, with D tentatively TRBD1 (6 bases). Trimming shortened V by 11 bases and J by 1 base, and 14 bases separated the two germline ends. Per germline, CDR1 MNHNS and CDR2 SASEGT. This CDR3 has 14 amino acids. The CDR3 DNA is TGTGCCGGGAAGGGGGGGGGAACTAATGAAAAACTGTTTTTT. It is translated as CAGKGGGTNEKLFF.